Shown below are 13 T cell receptor beta chains from a single sample sequenced in a study of blood T cell repertoires in COVID-19. Sequenced by immunoSEQ multiplex PCR; TCRdb stores in-frame clones only, minus some. The sample has 400,000 to 550,000 clones, roughly 89% seen once. The material sequenced was peripheral blood. The source is a woman aged 25-40 years with acute or convalescent COVID-19.

J is TRBJ2-4 and V is TRBV20-1, with D uncertain. The germline V gene has CDR1 DFQATT and CDR2 SNEGSKA (reference sequence). This CDR3 has 11 amino acids. The germline V and J ends were trimmed by 2 bases and 5 bases, with 4 bases remaining between them. This CDR3 reads CSARYENIQYF. CDR3 DNA sequence: TGCAGTGCTAGATATGAAAACATTCAGTACTTC.

This clone was seen more than once but under ten times. The chain is built from TRBV5-6 and TRBJ1-2; D not certain. Germline V lookup: CDR1 SGHDT, CDR2 YYEEEE. The CDR3 is made up of 13 amino acids. V lost 4 bases to trimming and J lost 5 bases, with 12 bases between them. CDR3 region: CASSLRFPYGYTF. The CDR3 DNA follows: TGTGCCAGCAGCCTTAGATTCCCTTATGGCTACACCTTC.

This rearrangement joins TRBV20-1 to TRBJ2-7; unclear D gene. The CDR3 is made up of 11 amino acids. Germline assignment: CDR1 DFQATT and CDR2 SNEGSKA (reference sequence). The V and J ends lost 6 bases and 3 bases respectively, with 9 bases between them. This CDR3 reads CSAPDNYEQYF. The CDR3, as DNA: TGCAGTGCCCCTGACAACTACGAGCAGTACTTC.

A few counts support this clone. The CDR3 here is CASSEASGGPDTQYF. The CDR3 DNA reads TGTGCCAGCAGTGAAGCTAGCGGGGGGCCAGATACGCAGTATTTT. The chain has TRBV6-1 and TRBJ2-3, with 10 bases fitting TRBD2. The ends lost 0 bases at V and 4 bases at J; junction bases unmatched: 1. CDR3 length: 15 residues. The germline V gene encodes CDR1 MNHNS and CDR2 SASEGT.

J is TRBJ2-5 and V is TRBV4-1; D is undetermined. This CDR3 is built from 13 residues. Germline loops: CDR1 MGHRA, CDR2 YSYEKL. V lost 4 bases and J 2 bases, leaving 8 bases between the germline ends. CDR3 protein: CASSRFRQETQYF. CDR3 DNA sequence: TGCGCCAGCAGCCGGTTTCGGCAAGAGACCCAGTACTTC.

The gene calls are TRBV18 and TRBJ2-3; 10 nucleotides line up with TRBD2. Germline-derived CDR1 and CDR2 are KGHSH and LQKENI. This CDR3 spans 16 amino acids. Trimming removed 2 bases from V and 6 bases from J; junction bases left unmatched: 8. The CDR3 DNA is TGTGCCAGCTCACCATCCAGCGGGGGGGCAGCGGATACGCAGTATTTT. Translated, it gives CASSPSSGGAADTQYF.

The chain joins TRBV5-4 to TRBJ2-2; 7 bases agree with TRBD1. Germline V gene sequence: CDR1 SGHNT, CDR2 YYREEE (reference sequence). The junction had 15 bases not matched to a gene; V was cut back by 0 bases and J by 1 base. CDR3 size: 20 residues. Here the CDR3 reads CASSLDRFGTGTENTGELFF. CDR3 nucleotides: TGTGCCAGCAGCTTGGATCGTTTCGGTACCGGGACAGAGAACACCGGGGAGCTGTTTTTT. Filled out from reference TRBV5-4 and TRBJ2-2, the complete variable domain reads ETGVTQSPTHLIKTRGQQVTLRCSSQSGHNTVSWYQQALGQGPQFIFQYYREEENGRGNFPPRFSGLQFPNYSSELNVNALELDDSALYLCASSLDRFGTGTENTGELFFGEGSRLTVL.

The rearrangement uses TRBV10-3 and TRBJ2-3; 9 bases map to TRBD2. CDR1 is ENHRY, CDR2 SYGVKD, per germline. The CDR3 has 15 amino acids. Trimming cost V 3 bases and J 5 bases; bases outside gene matches: 6. The chain's CDR3 is CAISEQRGAKDTQYF. As DNA, the CDR3 is TGTGCCATCAGTGAACAGCGGGGGGCTAAAGATACGCAGTATTTT.

The chain recombines TRBV5-1 with TRBJ2-1; 11 bases match TRBD2. In germline, CDR1 is SGHRS, CDR2 YFSETQ. V trimming: 2 bases; J trimming: 5 bases; junction bases outside the gene matches: 6. CDR3 size: 16 residues. The CDR3 reads CASSFPSGGYNNEQFF. CDR3 DNA sequence: TGCGCCAGCAGCTTTCCTAGCGGGGGGTATAACAATGAGCAGTTCTTC.

This rearrangement joins TRBV13 to TRBJ2-7; D is perhaps TRBD2 (5 bases). This CDR3 has 17 residues. Germline CDR1 is PRHDT and CDR2 is FYEKMQ (reference sequence). Trimming removed 5 bases at V and 7 bases at J, with 27 bases between. The DNA of the CDR3 is TGTGCCAGCAGCAACCGGAATGGAGTAGGGCTTAGAGGGGAGCAGTACTTC. This sequence encodes CASSNRNGVGLRGEQYF.

This clone was seen just once. The rearrangement links TRBV10-2 to TRBJ1-4; TRBD1 matches at 7 bases. Germline V gene data show CDR1 as WSHSY and CDR2 as SAAADI. CDR3 size: 13 residues. J was trimmed by 3 bases and V by 8 bases; bases with no gene match: 3. CDR3 residues: CASRDSPNEKLFF. The CDR3 nucleotides are TGCGCCAGCCGGGACAGTCCTAATGAAAAACTGTTTTTT.

The chain carries TRBV4-1 and TRBJ2-1; D is perhaps TRBD2 (5 bases). CDR3 length: 12 amino acids. The germline CDR1 and CDR2 sequences are MGHRA and YSYEKL. Deletions cut 5 bases from V and 7 bases from J, with 9 bases between. CDR3 nucleotide sequence: TGCGCCAGCAGCGAGGGATTGAATGAGCAGTTCTTC. Its protein is CASSEGLNEQFF.

This chain uses TRBV5-8 with TRBJ1-1; D may be TRBD1 (5 bases). CDR3 length: 14 amino acids. The V and J ends lost 2 bases and 6 bases respectively, with 14 bases between them. Germline lookup yields CDR1 SGHTS and CDR2 YDEGEE. This CDR3 is CASSFLGGFAEAFF. CDR3 in DNA: TGTGCCAGCAGCTTCTTGGGGGGTTTCGCTGAAGCTTTCTTT.